This entry describes one T cell receptor (beta chain). V was pared by 4 bases and J by 0 bases, with 13 bases between. This CDR3 has 16 amino acids. Looked up from germline, CDR1 is MGHDK and CDR2 is SYGVNS. Here immunoSEQ multiplex PCR was the method, and the copy in TCRdb shows in-frame clones only, minus some. In the table there are 53,000 or so clones, 80% to 90% of which are singletons. The sample comes from a study of blood T cell repertoires in COVID-19. Looking at the study overall: PBMCs, B-cell-depleted T cells, or T cells provided the cDNA or gDNA that made up the material.

Sample: peripheral blood. The receptor was derived from a man older than 75 with acute or convalescent COVID-19. This chain joins TRBV25-1 and TRBJ2-1, with D maybe TRBD1 (6 bases). The CDR3 reads CASSALTGGSYNEQFF. The CDR3 bases are TGTGCCAGCAGTGCCCTGACAGGCGGCTCCTACAATGAGCAGTTCTTC. The complete variable domain, with remaining parts taken from reference TRBV25-1 and TRBJ2-1, reads EADIYQTPRYLVIGTGKKITLECSQTMGHDKMYWYQQDPGMELHLIHYSYGVNSTEKGDLSSESTVSRIRTEHFPLTLESARPSHTSQYLCASSALTGGSYNEQFFGPGTRLTVL.